This T cell receptor beta chain was recorded in a study of T cell repertoires in cytomegalovirus infection. TCRdb re-called the reads with MiXCR, one entry per CDR3 protein. The profile shows over 150,000 distinct CDR3 sequences, about 18% of them singletons. This clonotype appeared a few times. The junction departs from the called germline gene at one end, perhaps through a read error. The germline V gene encodes CDR1 SGHVS and CDR2 FQNEAQ. CDR3 size: 17 residues. Material: CD8+ T cells from PBMCs. The rearrangement links TRBV7-8 to TRBJ2-5; 9 nucleotides line up with TRBD2. This TCR was recovered from a human donor in good health (CMV status not recorded). Some clones in this sample may be carry-over from other donors' samples. CDR3 nucleotide sequence: TGTGTCAGCAGCCATCTGGCGCTAGCGGGGATCCAAGAGACCCAGTACTTC. Its translation: CVSSHLALAGIQETQYF.